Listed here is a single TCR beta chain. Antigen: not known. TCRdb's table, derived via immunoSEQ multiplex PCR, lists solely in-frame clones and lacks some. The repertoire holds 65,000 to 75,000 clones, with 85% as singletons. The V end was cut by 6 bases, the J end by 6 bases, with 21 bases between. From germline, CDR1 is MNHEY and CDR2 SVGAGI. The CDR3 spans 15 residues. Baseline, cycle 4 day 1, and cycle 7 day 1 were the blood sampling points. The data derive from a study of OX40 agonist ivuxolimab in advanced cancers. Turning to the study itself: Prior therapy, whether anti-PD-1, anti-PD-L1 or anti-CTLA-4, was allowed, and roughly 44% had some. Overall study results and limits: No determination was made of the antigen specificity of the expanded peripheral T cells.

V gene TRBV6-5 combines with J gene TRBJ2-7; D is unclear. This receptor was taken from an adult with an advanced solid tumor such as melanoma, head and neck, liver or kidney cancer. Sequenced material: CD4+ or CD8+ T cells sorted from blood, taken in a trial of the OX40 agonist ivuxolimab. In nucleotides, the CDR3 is TGTGCCAGCAGGCCCCTTAGACGGGTGAGTGGCGAGCAGTACTTC. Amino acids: CASRPLRRVSGEQYF.